This T cell receptor (beta chain) was observed in a study of neoadjuvant anti-PD-1 for oral cavity cancer. Study in general: Patients without progression received a fourth nivolumab dose around day 43, then surgical resection on days 50-56. Study outcomes and limitations: Higher pretreatment Treg/Th17 ratios tracked higher pretreatment blood clonality. With a few patients per group, TCR findings need larger cohorts.

These newly diagnosed stage II-IVA oral cavity squamous cell carcinoma patients had no prior systemic or radiation treatment. The data were produced by immunoSEQ multiplex PCR, yet TCRdb's version contains in-frame clones alone and is incomplete. The sample records some 33,000 clones, 80% to 90% being singletons. Note on this clone: Its antigen is still unknown.

Looked up from germline, CDR1 is SGHRS and CDR2 is YFSETQ. The CDR3 runs 12 residues. Trimming took off 4 bases at V and 5 bases at J, with 10 bases between the two ends. The TCR sequence derives from a person aged 40-85 years with oral cavity squamous cell carcinoma. J is TRBJ2-7 and V is TRBV5-1; D remains ambiguous. This specimen was PBMCs, taken before nivolumab (anti-PD-1) treatment. The CDR3 reads CASSAQRNEQYF. DNA of the CDR3: TGCGCCAGCAGCGCCCAGAGGAACGAGCAGTACTTC.